This TCR beta chain was recovered during a study of neurological immune-mediated disorders. This CDR3 comprises 15 residues. CDR1 is MNHEY and CDR2 is SMNVEV in the germline V gene (reference sequence). Trimming took 5 bases from V and 0 from J, leaving 14 bases between them. General study points: The study found the most TCR clonal expansion in HTLV-1-associated myelopathy and the least in multiple sclerosis, below healthy controls.

Remarks on this clonotype: Its antigen is unknown.

5'RACE with 10-nucleotide random UMIs generated the cDNA. Per sequencing run, 15-18 subjects together gave over 180 million TCR-beta sequences. TCRdb re-called the 5' RACE reads with MiXCR, one entry per CDR3 protein. Seen here are over 25,000 distinct CDR3 sequences, around a fifth observed once, and the top ten hold 16%. For the unsorted libraries, 2 million PBMCs stored at -80 C served as input. The sequenced sample was PBMCs. The clonotype was recovered from an older woman in good health. V usage is TRBV27 and J usage is TRBJ2-7, with D uncertain. The CDR3 region has the DNA TGTGCCAGCAGTCCTATAGCCCTCGGCTCCTACGAGCAGTACTTC. The encoded protein is CASSPIALGSYEQYF.